A selection of T cell receptor beta chains follows, all from one sample in a study of T cells in narcolepsy. Clones were read by immunoSEQ multiplex PCR, and TCRdb kept only the in-frame ones, dropping some. The sample consists of around 20,000 clones, about 90% of them appearing once. The sequenced sample consisted of CD45RA- memory CD4+ T cells from PBMCs. The receptors were gathered from a human donor with narcolepsy. Both conserved end residues are part of each CDR3.

J	V	CDR3
TRBJ2-7	TRBV4-1	CASSRAGLAGGRADEQYF
TRBJ1-1	TRBV7-9	CASLAGGNTEAFF
TRBJ2-3	TRBV10-3	CAIRGQGGRTDTQYF
TRBJ2-7	TRBV6-1	CASSARDRVYEQYF
TRBJ2-7	TRBV6-6	CASRRISSYEQYF
TRBJ2-2	TRBV7-9	CASSLTAVNTGELFF
TRBJ1-1	TRBV19	CASSISLRGRGEAFF
TRBJ2-1	TRBV5-1	CASMPTGGFQVSEQFF
TRBJ2-3	TRBV18	CASSRLAGGPSTDTQYF
TRBJ2-1	TRBV13	CASSPMGEGYNEQFF
TRBJ2-2	TRBV15	CATSRRLADTGELFF
TRBJ2-2	TRBV11-2	CASSFLTGELFF
TRBJ2-5	TRBV5-5	CASSPAGVQETQYF
TRBJ2-7	TRBV10-3	CAISESSGRGPSEQYF
TRBJ2-1	TRBV5-4	CASSLSTNLYNEQFF
TRBJ1-3	TRBV5-1	CASSAHSGGPSNTIYF
TRBJ2-1	TRBV6-5	CASSYQLAGVFEQFF
TRBJ2-1	TRBV7-2	CASSLGVLAGAPYNEQFF
TRBJ1-5	TRBV15	CATSRSQDNQPQHF
TRBJ2-7	TRBV30	CAWSVGLAVTYEQYF
TRBJ2-1	TRBV5-1	CASRAVGDRSYNEQFF
TRBJ1-2	TRBV7-9	CASSLVAVNGYTF
TRBJ2-5	TRBV7-9	CASSLQSGGETQYF
TRBJ1-1	TRBV6-5	CASRGRGRAFF
TRBJ1-1	TRBV5-6	CASSRPSLDTEAFF
TRBJ1-2	TRBV11-2	CASSLDGTAGYTF
TRBJ1-2	TRBV6-1	CASEGAWGGYTF
TRBJ2-6	TRBV9	CASSVGSGANVLTF
TRBJ2-4	TRBV23-1	CASSQRGRVSKNIQYF
TRBJ2-1	TRBV18	CASSPPGTPYNEQFF
TRBJ2-7	TRBV9	CASSVDWEYEQYF
TRBJ2-5	TRBV10-3	CAITPTGGGETQYF
TRBJ1-2	TRBV6-5	CASRPGTGVNYGYTF